This T cell receptor beta chain originates from a study of identical twins. Whole-study results and caveats: Beta out-of-frame sequences showed weaker excess sharing between twins. It was possible that invariant MAIT and iNKT cells partly confounded the zero-insertion analyses.

This CDR3 region has 18 residues. Germline assignment: CDR1 LGHDT and CDR2 YNNKEL (reference sequence). J lost 0 bases, V lost 5 bases, and 7 bases had no gene match. For this clonotype: As yet, its antigen is unknown.

Template switching created a universal primer site, and the cDNA included unique molecular identifiers. TCRdb ran MiXCR on the 5' RACE reads and lists one entry per CDR3 protein. The sample yields hundreds of thousands of distinct CDR3 sequences, around 8.8% seen once. These data were also reused for a study on yellow fever vaccine responses in identical twins.

This TCR was sampled from a woman younger than 35 in good health. The specimen was memory (CD45RO+) T cells sorted from blood. The rearrangement joins TRBV3-1 to TRBJ2-2; 12 nucleotides agree with TRBD2. This CDR3 is CASSSGTSGFSNTGELFF. DNA of the CDR3: TGTGCCAGCAGCAGCGGGACTAGCGGGTTTTCGAACACCGGGGAGCTGTTTTTT.